This is a list of T cell receptor beta chains from one sample in a study of control samples from healthy donors and cancer patients. The repertoire was sequenced with immunoSEQ multiplex PCR; TCRdb's copy has only in-frame clones and lacks some. This repertoire shows about 140,000 clones, 94% found once; its top ten account for around 12%. Sequenced material: blood. These receptors all stem from a man aged 35 to 55 in good health. Each CDR3 is given without its conserved first and last residue.

v_call,j_call,cdr3_aa
TRBV27,TRBJ1-4,ASRTTGREKLF
TRBV7-2,TRBJ1-2,ASTHPYGGNGYT
TRBV5-6,TRBJ2-2,ASSGGQGFGELF
TRBV28,TRBJ1-6,ASSPARRPQYNSPLH
TRBV5-6,TRBJ2-3,ASNLGPDTDTQY
TRBV6-1,TRBJ1-1,ASSETRSTEAF
TRBV7-9,TRBJ1-1,ASSLALQGSAF
TRBV5-5,TRBJ1-5,ASSLERDRGNQPQH
TRBV25-1,TRBJ1-6,ASSGQLDNSPLH
TRBV10-3,TRBJ1-6,AISESGGLDSPLH
TRBV5-1,TRBJ2-7,ASSLLLSSYEQY
TRBV9,TRBJ2-2,ASRGHEGLTNTGELF
TRBV4-1,TRBJ2-7,ASSQDRQGATYEQY
TRBV10-3,TRBJ1-6,ASSGMNSPLH
TRBV6-5,TRBJ2-5,ASRPTSGGGETQY
TRBV27,TRBJ1-1,ASSLFFRGQDTEAF
TRBV12-5,TRBJ1-2,ASGLVLGGSNYGYT
TRBV15,TRBJ1-5,ATSRDRRASNQPQH
TRBV29-1,TRBJ2-7,SGGAGTIYEQY
TRBV3-1/TRBV3-2,TRBJ2-7,ASSQGTGILEQY
TRBV10-2,TRBJ2-1,ASSENQNDEQF
TRBV21-1,TRBJ1-1,ASSKTGIGRPRGPSNTEAF
TRBV2,TRBJ2-4,ASSEALLAGVEKNIQY
TRBV14,TRBJ2-5,ASSQDPPGRGSQY
TRBV6-5,TRBJ1-1,ASSYRMTGGHTEAF
TRBV6-5,TRBJ1-2,ASSFRQGRTDGYT
TRBV6-5,TRBJ1-1,ASRFIQDRGTEAF
TRBV6-5,TRBJ1-1,ASSYGPEAF
TRBV28,TRBJ1-5,ASSFPGSNQPQH
TRBV4-3,TRBJ1-2,ASNPSAMRGVDGYT
TRBV4-1,TRBJ2-5,ASSPVGLQYQETQY
TRBV7-2,TRBJ1-6,ASSRDTSNSPLH
TRBV3-1/TRBV3-2,TRBJ2-3,ASSPRNRGPDTQY
TRBV5-6,TRBJ2-5,ASSLGYLGQTQY
TRBV3-1/TRBV3-2,TRBJ1-2,ASSQDRSSRYGTGYGYT
TRBV4-1,TRBJ1-2,ASSQELRSTNYGYT
TRBV7-3,TRBJ1-1,ASSLDGREAF
TRBV30,TRBJ2-3,AWSEAGGITSTDTQY
TRBV24-1,TRBJ2-1,ATSDNSGGSYNEQF
TRBV6-5,TRBJ1-1,ASSSPRTGLRTEAF
TRBV28,TRBJ1-6,ASSLGTRDSPLH
TRBV7-8,TRBJ1-2,ASSRDYNYGYT
TRBV6-5,TRBJ2-1,ASGRLVHNEQF
TRBV7-2,TRBJ2-3,ASSYQGGDTQY